This entry lists 9 T cell receptor beta chains sequenced from one sample in a study of T cells in Graves' hyperthyroidism and ophthalmopathy. TCR beta CDR3 region amplification was performed from RNA transcripts. The HTBI primer set was used in a first-round RT-PCR of the TCR CDR3. MiXCR was run by TCRdb on the multiplex PCR reads, yielding one entry per CDR3 protein. The sample records roughly 600,000 distinct CDR3 sequences, roughly 14% being singletons. Material: blood. The origin of the receptors is a woman aged 50 to 60 with Graves' ophthalmopathy.

This clonotype was recorded at least ten times. The V gene is TRBV7-3, the J gene TRBJ2-1, with D perhaps TRBD1 (5 bases). From germline, CDR1 is SGHTA and CDR2 FQGTGA. The length of the CDR3 is 15 residues. V was trimmed by 3 bases and J by 3 bases, leaving 12 bases between them. CDR3 sequence (DNA): TGTGCCAGCAGCTTTAGGGGCCCTGGCTACAATGAGCAGTTCTTC. It yields the protein CASSFRGPGYNEQFF.

This clonotype was detected many times. The chain combines TRBV7-2 with TRBJ2-3; TRBD2 matches 7 bases. V was clipped by 1 base and J by 5 bases; unmatched bases: 3. The germline V gene encodes CDR1 SGHTA and CDR2 FQGNSA. CDR3 length: 14 residues. CDR3 sequence (DNA): TGTGCCAGCAGCTTAGGTTCTAGCGGAGATACGCAGTATTTT. Translating gives CASSLGSSGDTQYF.

This clonotype was observed at least ten times. This sequence joins TRBV28 and TRBJ2-2; 13 bases are shared with TRBD2. The junction had 5 bases not matched to a gene; V was cut back by 4 bases and J by 6 bases. CDR1 and CDR2 (germline): MDHEN, SYDVKM. There are 16 residues in the CDR3. The CDR3 DNA reads TGTGCCAGCAGTTACCGACTAGCGGGAGGTCCCGGGGAGCTGTTTTTT. Protein sequence: CASSYRLAGGPGELFF.

This clonotype was seen ten or more times. This sequence joins TRBV11-2 and TRBJ2-1; no definite D call. CDR3 length: 12 amino acids. The germline V gene encodes CDR1 SGHAT and CDR2 FQNNGV. V was shortened by 1 base and J by 5 bases, with 3 bases between the two germline ends. CDR3 coding DNA: TGTGCCAGCAGCTTAGTGGACAATGAGCAGTTCTTC. Amino acid sequence: CASSLVDNEQFF.

This clonotype has more than one count but fewer than ten. The rearrangement links TRBV6-2 or TRBV6-3 to TRBJ2-6; 10 positions agree with TRBD1. V shed 5 bases, J shed 0 bases, and the junction held 4 bases outside the gene matches. From germline, CDR1 is MNHEY and CDR2 SVGEGT. There are 17 residues in the CDR3. The CDR3 loop is CASSTGTGDSGANVLTF. The CDR3 DNA reads TGTGCCAGCAGTACCGGGACAGGGGACTCTGGGGCCAACGTCCTGACTTTC.

This clonotype appeared a few times. The chain employs TRBV12-3 or TRBV12-4 and TRBJ2-7; 8 bases map to TRBD2. CDR3 length: 16 amino acids. The V and J ends lost 3 bases and 3 bases, in that order; junction bases with no gene match: 10. CDR3 region: CASSFLIGAGGYEQYF. CDR3 DNA sequence: TGTGCCAGCAGTTTTCTTATCGGTGCGGGAGGCTACGAGCAGTACTTC.

A note on this clonotype: A read error may be the cause here, since a much bigger clone is one base away. The V call is TRBV5-8, the J call TRBJ2-2; D is ambiguous. The germline gives CDR1 SGHTS, CDR2 YDEGEE. The CDR3 loop spans 12 amino acids. Trimming pared 4 bases from V and 3 bases from J, leaving 4 bases between. The CDR3 DNA reads as TGTGCCAGCAGCGTATACACCGGGGAGCTGTTTTTT. This encodes CASSVYTGELFF.

This clonotype appeared many times. This chain links TRBV20-1 with TRBJ1-1; D might be TRBD1 (5 bases). The CDR3 length is 14 residues. V lost 6 bases and J lost 1, with 15 bases in between. From germline, CDR1 is DFQATT and CDR2 SNEGSKA (reference sequence). The CDR3 region is CSAIILQGNTEAFF. The DNA for the CDR3 is TGCAGTGCAATAATCCTTCAGGGGAACACTGAAGCTTTCTTT.

The chain recombines TRBV4-3 with TRBJ2-7; 12 nucleotides line up with TRBD2. Germline CDR1 is LGHNA and CDR2 is YSLEER. J gave up 6 bases and V 0 bases, and 6 bases lay outside the gene matches. This CDR3 contains 16 residues. The DNA of the CDR3 is TGCGCCAGCAGCCAAGAAAGGCCACTAGCGGGAGGCGAGCAGTACTTC. Amino acid sequence: CASSQERPLAGGEQYF.